Listed here are 30 T cell receptor beta chains from one sample, sequenced in a study of blood T cell repertoires in COVID-19. The data were produced by immunoSEQ multiplex PCR, yet TCRdb's version contains in-frame clones alone and is incomplete. Of tens of thousands of clones in the sample, less than 85% were seen once. Source material: peripheral blood. All receptors derive from a woman older than 75 with acute or convalescent COVID-19.

This sequence joins TRBV30 and TRBJ1-1; 7 nucleotides line up with TRBD1. CDR3 length: 16 amino acids. Germline V lookup: CDR1 GTSNPN, CDR2 SVGIG (reference sequence). With 0 bases clipped from V and 4 bases from J, the junction kept 11 bases outside the gene matches. The CDR3 region has the DNA TGTGCCTGGAGTGTACCAAAAAGGGGGCTGAGCACTGAAGCTTTCTTT. Translating gives CAWSVPKRGLSTEAFF. The variable domain in full, completed from reference TRBV30 and TRBJ1-1, reads SQTIHQWPATLVQPVGSPLSLECTVEGTSNPNLYWYRQAAGRGLQLLFYSVGIGQISSEVPQNLSASRPQDRQFILSSKKLLLSDSGFYLCAWSVPKRGLSTEAFFGQGTRLTVV.

The chain combines TRBV3-1 (or the pseudogene TRBV3-2) with TRBJ1-1, with TRBD1 identical over 9 bases. The V gene's germline CDR1 is LGHDT and CDR2 YNNKEL (reference sequence). The CDR3 loop spans 15 amino acids. V was clipped by 1 base and J by 4 bases; unmatched bases: 4. The CDR3 nucleotides read TGTGCCAGCAGCCAAGGTGGGACAGGGACCACTGAAGCTTTCTTT. Amino acids: CASSQGGTGTTEAFF.

The chain uses TRBV5-1 and TRBJ1-1; D not resolved. The CDR3 is 15 amino acids. Germline values: CDR1 SGHRS, CDR2 YFSETQ. V gave up 4 bases and J gave up 0 bases, with 13 bases separating them. CDR3 region: CASSPLASLNTEAFF. As DNA, the CDR3 is TGCGCCAGCAGCCCCCTCGCTAGCTTGAACACTGAAGCTTTCTTT.

The chain recombines TRBV6-5 with TRBJ1-6; 10 bases match TRBD1. Trimming at V came to 8 bases and at J to 10 bases, leaving 8 bases not matched to a gene. This CDR3 has 14 residues. Germline CDR1 is MNHEY and CDR2 is SVGAGI. This chain's CDR3 is CASHSTGGGSPLHF. The CDR3 nucleotides read TGTGCCAGCCACTCGACAGGGGGCGGATCACCCCTCCACTTT.

This chain uses TRBV24-1 with TRBJ2-2, with 9 bases matching TRBD2. After removal of 9 bases from V and 2 bases from J, the junction contained 6 bases not matched to a gene. Germline CDR1 is KGHDR and CDR2 is SFDVKD. This CDR3 is built from 15 residues. CDR3 DNA: TGTGCCACCCATCCGGGACTAGCAAACACCGGGGAGCTGTTTTTT. The encoded protein is CATHPGLANTGELFF.

The chain couples TRBV11-3 to TRBJ1-3; D call uncertain. The CDR3 has 13 residues. Germline loops: CDR1 SGHNT, CDR2 YENEEA. The V end lost 3 bases, the J end lost 4 bases, and 7 bases lay between the germline ends. For the CDR3, the DNA is TGTGCCAGCAGCTTGGCCCCGGGAAACACCATATATTTT. Translation gives CASSLAPGNTIYF.

In regard to this clone: Distinct nucleotide sequences in the sample also encode this CDR3. This rearrangement joins TRBV18 to TRBJ1-2, with D possibly TRBD1 on 5 matching bases. CDR3 length: 12 residues. Germline-derived CDR1 and CDR2 are KGHSH and LQKENI. Trimming removed 4 bases from V and 4 bases from J, with 7 bases in between. The CDR3 sequence is CASSHDSYGYTF. For the CDR3, the DNA is TGTGCCAGCTCACATGACAGCTATGGCTACACCTTC.

The gene calls are TRBV5-8 and TRBJ2-3, with TRBD2 matching 9 bases. V lost 4 bases, J lost 0 bases, and 9 bases stayed unmatched. CDR3 length: 17 amino acids. Germline CDR1 reads SGHTS; CDR2 reads YDEGEE. As DNA, the CDR3 is TGTGCCAGCAGCCCCCTAGCGGGGACGATGAGCACAGATACGCAGTATTTT. The encoded protein is CASSPLAGTMSTDTQYF.

The DNA for the CDR3 is TGTGCCAGCTCACCACATCCCCCCTTTAACACTGAAGCTTTCTTT. It encodes CASSPHPPFNTEAFF. This chain connects TRBV18 to TRBJ1-1, with D unresolved. CDR1 and CDR2 from the germline V gene are KGHSH and LQKENI. The length of the CDR3 is 15 residues. Deletions cut 1 base from V and 2 bases from J, with 11 bases between.

The chain combines TRBV9 with TRBJ2-2; 10 bases fit TRBD2. CDR1 and CDR2 from the germline V gene are SGDLS and YYNGEE. This CDR3 has 18 residues. The V and J ends lost 0 bases and 5 bases, in that order; junction bases with no gene match: 10. CDR3 bases: TGTGCCAGCAGCGTAGCGAGTAGCGGGAGGTTAAGTACCGGGGAGCTGTTTTTT. Encoded protein: CASSVASSGRLSTGELFF.

The chain is built from TRBV5-1 and TRBJ2-7; D is possibly TRBD1 (6 bases). Between the trimmed V and J ends, which lost 4 bases and 3 bases, there was a span of 14 bases. Germline assignment: CDR1 SGHRS and CDR2 YFSETQ. CDR3 length: 14 residues. The CDR3 DNA sequence: TGCGCCAGCAGCGCCGGGACATATGGCTACGAGCAGTACTTC. Its translation is CASSAGTYGYEQYF.

V gene TRBV4-1 combines with J gene TRBJ1-1; D is perhaps TRBD1 (5 bases). V shed 3 bases and J shed 4 bases, with 15 bases lying between them. The germline V gene has CDR1 MGHRA and CDR2 YSYEKL. The CDR3 contains 15 residues. This CDR3 is CASSHVGGLSTEAFF. CDR3 DNA: TGCGCCAGCAGCCATGTGGGGGGGTTGAGCACTGAAGCTTTCTTT.

In DNA, the CDR3 is TGTGCCAGCCGCCAGGGCGGGGGCAAAAACATTCAGTACTTC. As protein: CASRQGGGKNIQYF. The chain combines TRBV6-2 or TRBV6-3 with TRBJ2-4; the match to TRBD2 covers 7 bases. Per the germline V gene, CDR1 is MNHEY and CDR2 is SVGEGT. The CDR3 has 14 residues. The V and J ends lost 8 bases and 3 bases, in that order; junction bases with no gene match: 7.

The chain employs TRBV9 and TRBJ1-1; possibly TRBD1 for D (6 bases). Germline CDR1 SGDLS, CDR2 YYNGEE. The CDR3 length is 14 residues. Trimming cost V 4 bases and J 6 bases, with 16 bases left between them. CDR3 residues: CASSLTTGSPEAFF. Here the CDR3 DNA reads TGTGCCAGCAGCTTAACAACAGGGTCTCCTGAAGCTTTCTTT.

The J gene is TRBJ1-4, the V gene TRBV5-1, with TRBD1 matching 9 bases. The CDR3 length is 16 residues. Per germline, CDR1 SGHRS and CDR2 YFSETQ. J gave up 3 bases and V 0 bases, and 3 bases lay outside the gene matches. CDR3 bases: TGCGCCAGCAGCTTGGATCGGACAGGGGCTAATGAAAAACTGTTTTTT. This translates into CASSLDRTGANEKLFF.

This clone was seen once. The chain carries TRBV29-1 and TRBJ1-2, with D maybe TRBD1 (5 bases). The germline V gene has CDR1 SQVTM and CDR2 ANQGSEA. V was trimmed by 3 bases and J by 1 base, leaving 9 bases between them. This CDR3 has 13 amino acids. The CDR3 here is CSVDGHRNYGYTF. In nucleotides, the CDR3 is TGCAGCGTTGATGGACACCGTAACTATGGCTACACCTTC.

Regarding this clone: The same CDR3 also results from other DNA sequences found in this sample. The chain carries TRBV30 and TRBJ1-2; tentatively, D is TRBD1 (5 bases). Trimming left V 3 bases short and J 2 bases short, with 7 bases between. In germline, CDR1 is GTSNPN, CDR2 SVGIG (reference sequence). The CDR3 sequence is 12 residues long. CDR3: CAWRGGNYGYTF. CDR3 coding DNA: TGTGCCTGGAGGGGGGGGAACTATGGCTACACCTTC.

This chain links TRBV7-8 with TRBJ1-2; unclear D gene. Germline-derived CDR1 and CDR2 are SGHVS and FQNEAQ. The CDR3 sequence is 13 residues long. V was trimmed by 2 bases and J by 6 bases, leaving 10 bases between them. The CDR3 region has the DNA TGTGCCAGCAGCTTAAACTACCAAGATGGCTACACCTTC. As protein: CASSLNYQDGYTF.

The count of this clone is one. J is TRBJ2-2 and V is TRBV27, with TRBD2 matching 7 bases. The CDR3 extends over 16 amino acids. Germline V lookup: CDR1 MNHEY, CDR2 SMNVEV (reference sequence). With 3 bases clipped from V and 0 bases from J, the junction kept 4 bases outside the gene matches. The chain's CDR3 is CASSFPSGTNTGELFF. The CDR3 coding sequence is TGTGCCAGCAGTTTCCCCAGCGGGACGAACACCGGGGAGCTGTTTTTT.

This clone was counted a few times. The genes are TRBV25-1 and TRBJ1-6; 7 bases map to TRBD1. The CDR3 length is 14 residues. Germline lookup yields CDR1 MGHDK and CDR2 SYGVNS. V lost 6 bases and J lost 5; bases outside the gene matches: 4. DNA of the CDR3: TGTGCCAGCAGGACAGGGACGGATAATTCACCCCTCCACTTT. This codes for CASRTGTDNSPLHF. The whole variable domain, remainder taken from reference TRBV25-1 and TRBJ1-6, is EADIYQTPRYLVIGTGKKITLECSQTMGHDKMYWYQQDPGMELHLIHYSYGVNSTEKGDLSSESTVSRIRTEHFPLTLESARPSHTSQYLCASRTGTDNSPLHFGNGTRLTVT.

This chain connects TRBV29-1 to TRBJ1-2, with a weak D call TRBD1 (6 bases). Germline V lookup: CDR1 SQVTM, CDR2 ANQGSEA. Trimming shortened V by 6 bases and J by 5 bases, and 25 bases separated the two germline ends. The CDR3 is 16 amino acids. The chain's CDR3 is CSVPKEGGTGTYGYTF. The CDR3 DNA reads TGCAGCGTCCCTAAGGAGGGGGGGACTGGGACTTATGGCTACACCTTC.

V and J are TRBV5-4 and TRBJ1-3; D gene ambiguous. CDR3 length: 16 residues. Trimming left V 4 bases short and J 0 bases short, with 14 bases between. Germline lookup yields CDR1 SGHNT and CDR2 YYREEE (reference sequence). The CDR3 spells CASSPTPASSGNTIYF. The DNA of the CDR3 is TGTGCCAGCAGCCCAACCCCCGCCAGCTCTGGAAACACCATATATTTT.

V is TRBV15 and J is TRBJ1-1; TRBD1 matches 7 bases. V lost 5 bases, J lost 7 bases, and 7 bases stayed unmatched. The germline CDR1 and CDR2 sequences are LNHNV and YYDKDF (reference sequence). This CDR3 spans 13 amino acids. The CDR3 loop reads CATSLGQLFEAFF. In DNA, the CDR3 is TGTGCCACCAGCTTGGGACAGCTGTTTGAAGCTTTCTTT.

This clone was counted a few times. V gene TRBV28 combines with J gene TRBJ1-5; TRBD1 agrees at 8 bases. CDR3 length: 14 amino acids. Germline loops: CDR1 MDHEN, CDR2 SYDVKM. Unmatched junction bases numbered 9, after V lost 7 bases and J lost 7 bases. CDR3 coding DNA: TGTGCCAGCACCCTTGGACAGGGCAGACAGCCCCAGCATTTT. Translation gives CASTLGQGRQPQHF.

V and J are TRBV2 and TRBJ2-3; maybe TRBD2 (6 bases). Trimming took 4 bases from V and 0 from J, leaving 8 bases between them. The CDR3 is made up of 14 amino acids. CDR1 SNHLY and CDR2 FYNNEI come from the germline V gene. CDR3 sequence: CASSALASTDTQYF. CDR3 DNA: TGTGCCAGCAGTGCACTAGCTAGCACAGATACGCAGTATTTT.

The chain links TRBV24-1 to TRBJ2-1, with D hard to call. Germline lookup yields CDR1 KGHDR and CDR2 SFDVKD. V shed 3 bases and J shed 7 bases, with 9 bases lying between them. The CDR3 length is 13 residues. In DNA, the CDR3 is TGTGCCACCAGTGATCCACTCTGGAATGAGCAGTTCTTC. Encoded protein: CATSDPLWNEQFF.

The rearrangement uses TRBV30 and TRBJ2-1; D gene ambiguous. Per the germline V gene, CDR1 is GTSNPN and CDR2 is SVGIG (reference sequence). V lost 2 bases and J 0 bases, leaving 14 bases between the germline ends. The CDR3 has 16 residues. CDR3 DNA: TGTGCCTGGAGTCGTCCTAACACGGGCTCCTACAATGAGCAGTTCTTC. Amino acid sequence: CAWSRPNTGSYNEQFF.

This clone is a singleton in its sample. The J gene is TRBJ1-5, the V gene TRBV27; perhaps TRBD1 as D (5 bases). The CDR3 has 18 residues. Trimming removed 3 bases at V and 0 bases at J, with 18 bases between. Germline lookup yields CDR1 MNHEY and CDR2 SMNVEV (reference sequence). The CDR3 coding sequence is TGTGCCAGCAGTTTCCTCGAGGACATTACCTATAGCAATCAGCCCCAGCATTTT. Its protein product is CASSFLEDITYSNQPQHF.

The V call is TRBV30, the J call TRBJ2-7, with D hard to call. V lost 3 bases, J lost 0 bases, and 18 bases lay in between. This CDR3 is built from 16 residues. In germline, CDR1 is GTSNPN, CDR2 SVGIG (reference sequence). The CDR3 spells CAWSSPTRILSYEQYF. In nucleotides, the CDR3 is TGTGCCTGGAGCTCCCCGACACGGATACTCTCCTACGAGCAGTACTTC.

This chain connects TRBV6-5 to TRBJ2-2, with 8 bases that match TRBD1. The ends lost 6 bases at V and 2 bases at J; junction bases unmatched: 2. The CDR3 has 14 residues. The germline CDR1 and CDR2 sequences are MNHEY and SVGAGI. DNA for the CDR3: TGTGCCAGCAGGGACAGGGCAAACACCGGGGAGCTGTTTTTT. Protein: CASRDRANTGELFF.